This note documents a single T cell receptor beta chain sequence. The antigen is undetermined. PCR was performed using 60 Vbeta and 13 Jbeta primers. The data were produced by immunoSEQ multiplex PCR, yet TCRdb's version contains in-frame clones alone and is incomplete. The repertoire includes over 90,000 clones, 55% to 75% of them detected once, and roughly 3% sits in the top ten. Germline assignment: CDR1 SEHNR and CDR2 FQNEAQ (reference sequence). Trimming cost V 5 bases and J 4 bases; bases outside gene matches: 9. The CDR3 has 15 residues. This sample was included in a study of cytomegalovirus exposure and HLA in healthy donors. Study-wide results and caveats: The authors confirmed in vitro that three CMV-associated chains were specific for CMV antigens. TCR beta chains associated with HLA were, in a later analysis, more clonally expanded than equally common others.

The receptor's source is a man between 60 and 75 years old in good health and CMV-seronegative. The chain employs TRBV7-9 and TRBJ1-1; the match to TRBD1 covers 8 bases. Sequenced: PBMCs. This CDR3 is CASSLGQGAGTEAFF. For the CDR3, the DNA is TGTGCCAGCAGCCTAGGGCAGGGGGCGGGCACTGAAGCTTTCTTT. Full variable domain (rest looked up from reference TRBV7-9 and TRBJ1-1): DTGVSQNPRHKITKRGQNVTFRCDPISEHNRLYWYRQTLGQGPEFLTYFQNEAQLEKSRLLSDRFSAERPKGSFSTLEIQRTEQGDSAMYLCASSLGQGAGTEAFFGQGTRLTVV.